One T cell receptor beta chain is described in this entry. Its matching antigen is unknown. This entry comes from a study of OX40 agonist ivuxolimab in advanced cancers. Whole-study context: Each dose-escalation patient presented with hepatocellular carcinoma, melanoma, renal cell or head and neck cancer. Notes on the study in general: Expanded clones were, on average, more numerous among CD8+ T cells than CD4+.

Some clones are missing from TCRdb's copy, which holds only in-frame ones; the method was immunoSEQ multiplex PCR. The sample yields around 98,000 clones, approximately 88% seen once. This CDR3 is built from 16 residues. The J segment lost 3 bases and the V segment lost 6 bases, leaving 11 bases of the junction unmatched. Per the germline V gene, CDR1 is SNHLY and CDR2 is FYNNEI. Here the sequenced sample was CD4+ or CD8+ T cells sorted from blood, taken in a trial of the OX40 agonist ivuxolimab. The sequence was obtained from an adult with an advanced solid tumor such as melanoma, head and neck, liver or kidney cancer. This chain joins TRBV2 and TRBJ1-1; the match to TRBD1 covers 9 bases. The CDR3, as DNA: TGTGCCAGCAGAGAGACTCCGGGACAGGGACACACTGAAGCTTTCTTT. Translation: CASRETPGQGHTEAFF. Full variable domain (remainder filled in from reference TRBV2 and TRBJ1-1): EPEVTQTPSHQVTQMGQEVILRCVPISNHLYFYWYRQILGQKVEFLVSFYNNEISEKSEIFDDQFSVERPDGSNFTLKIRSTKLEDSAMYFCASRETPGQGHTEAFFGQGTRLTVV.